A single sample gave rise to the 15 T cell receptor beta chains below, sequenced in a study of human T cells and chemical hapten exposure. TCRdb reprocessed the RACE reads with MiXCR, giving one entry per CDR3 protein. The data contain some 80,000 distinct CDR3 sequences, around 9.6% of them singletons. Indicated time point: patch test 2, 6 weeks after DPC sensitization. The treatment: therapeutic diphenylcyclopropenone sensitization with weekly scalp DPC. The source material was whole blood, sampled in connection with sensitization to the hapten diphenylcyclopropenone (DPC). These receptors were obtained from a woman aged 25 to 45 with alopecia areata. Some clones in this sample may be carry-over from other donors' samples.

There are many counts of this clonotype. CDR3 nucleotides: TGTGCCAGTAGTCCCGGGACAGCAACCTCCTACGAGCAGTACTTC. As protein: CASSPGTATSYEQYF. This chain links TRBV19 with TRBJ2-7, with TRBD1 matching over 7 bases. Germline V gene sequence: CDR1 LNHDA, CDR2 SQIVND (reference sequence). The CDR3 contains 15 residues. J lost 0 bases, V lost 5 bases, and 7 bases had no gene match. Full variable domain (rest looked up from reference TRBV19 and TRBJ2-7): DGGITQSPKYLFRKEGQNVTLSCEQNLNHDAMYWYRQDPGQGLRLIYYSQIVNDFQKGDIAEGYSVSREKKESFPLTVTSAQKNPTAFYLCASSPGTATSYEQYFGPGTRLTVT.

This clonotype occurred many times. The chain combines TRBV20-1 with TRBJ1-2, with D perhaps TRBD1 (5 bases). V gave up 3 bases and J gave up 4 bases, with 9 bases separating them. Germline V gene lookup returns CDR1 DFQATT and CDR2 SNEGSKA (reference sequence). CDR3 length: 12 residues. The CDR3 sequence is CSASGGVYGYTF. CDR3 sequence (DNA): TGCAGTGCTAGCGGGGGTGTCTATGGCTACACCTTC.

This clonotype appeared many times. The chain uses TRBV2 and TRBJ1-5; 8 positions match TRBD1. The CDR3 sequence is 14 residues long. Trimming cost V 5 bases and J 5 bases; bases outside gene matches: 5. Germline V gene sequence: CDR1 SNHLY, CDR2 FYNNEI. CDR3 region: CASSRGQGHQPQHF. In DNA, the CDR3 is TGTGCCAGCAGTCGAGGACAGGGACATCAGCCCCAGCATTTT.

This chain uses TRBV6-1 with TRBJ2-5; no clear D gene. Germline V gives CDR1 MNHNS, CDR2 SASEGT. CDR3 size: 14 residues. V gave up 3 bases and J gave up 5 bases, with 13 bases separating them. The CDR3 bases are TGTGCCAGCAGTGACTTAGGGCCGGTTGAGACCCAGTACTTC. Amino acids: CASSDLGPVETQYF.

This clonotype was found a few times. The J gene is TRBJ2-1, the V gene TRBV6-7; 7 bases map to TRBD1. TRBV6-7 is placed among ORFs of uncertain function. This CDR3 is 16 amino acids long. The V and J ends lost 0 bases and 7 bases, in that order; junction bases with no gene match: 9. For the CDR3, the DNA is TGTGCCAGCAGTTACTCAGACAGGGAAGAGAGTAATGAGCAGTTCTTC. It translates to CASSYSDREESNEQFF.

Many counts were recorded for this clonotype. This chain links TRBV5-4 with TRBJ2-5; D uncertain. The V and J ends lost 3 bases and 3 bases respectively, with 12 bases between them. The CDR3 runs to 14 residues. Germline CDR1 and CDR2: SGHNT and YYREEE (reference sequence). This CDR3 is CASSSWTVEETQYF. Written as DNA, the CDR3 is TGTGCCAGCAGCTCCTGGACGGTGGAAGAGACCCAGTACTTC.

This clonotype has ten or more counts. This rearrangement joins TRBV6-5 to TRBJ2-6, with D hard to call. The CDR3 has 15 amino acids. Trimming left V 2 bases short and J 0 bases short, with 5 bases between. Germline loops: CDR1 MNHEY, CDR2 SVGAGI. CDR3 DNA sequence: TGTGCCAGCAGTTACCGCGACTCTGGGGCCAACGTCCTGACTTTC. Residues: CASSYRDSGANVLTF.

This clonotype appeared many times. The CDR3 protein is CSARDFRLAGKQETQYF. The DNA of the CDR3 is TGCAGTGCTAGAGATTTTCGGCTAGCGGGCAAACAAGAGACCCAGTACTTC. The V and J genes are TRBV20-1 and TRBJ2-5, with 8 nucleotides matching TRBD2. The J segment lost 2 bases and the V segment lost 0 bases, leaving 11 bases of the junction unmatched. The CDR3 loop spans 17 amino acids. The germline gives CDR1 DFQATT, CDR2 SNEGSKA (reference sequence).

Many counts were recorded for this clonotype. The genes are TRBV19 and TRBJ1-5, with 9 bases matching TRBD1. The V gene's germline CDR1 is LNHDA and CDR2 SQIVND (reference sequence). V shed 3 bases and J 8 bases; nucleotides not matched to a gene: 5. This CDR3 is 14 amino acids long. In DNA form, the CDR3 reads TGTGCCAGTAGTATGGAGGGACAGGGCGAGCCCCAGCATTTT. Its protein is CASSMEGQGEPQHF. Variable domain in full (rest from reference TRBV19 and TRBJ1-5): DGGITQSPKYLFRKEGQNVTLSCEQNLNHDAMYWYRQDPGQGLRLIYYSQIVNDFQKGDIAEGYSVSREKKESFPLTVTSAQKNPTAFYLCASSMEGQGEPQHFGDGTRLSIL.

This chain links TRBV4-3 with TRBJ2-1; D remains unclear. The length of the CDR3 is 14 residues. Trimming removed 0 bases at V and 6 bases at J, with 9 bases between. Germline V gene data show CDR1 as LGHNA and CDR2 as YSLEER. The CDR3 loop is CASSQDRDSNEQFF. The DNA of the CDR3 is TGCGCCAGCAGCCAAGATAGAGATTCCAATGAGCAGTTCTTC.

This clonotype was seen only a few times. This chain joins TRBV12-3 or TRBV12-4 and TRBJ2-7; 8 bases fit TRBD2. Trimming took 6 bases from V and 0 from J; bases not matched to a gene: 4. CDR3 length equals 14 residues. In nucleotides, the CDR3 is TGTGCCAGCAGCGTAGCGGGAAGCTCCTACGAGCAGTACTTC. Encoded protein: CASSVAGSSYEQYF.

V and J are TRBV6-5 and TRBJ1-1; 9 bases are a match to TRBD1. The CDR3 totals 14 residues. V shed 5 bases, J shed 3 bases, and the junction held 4 bases outside the gene matches. The germline CDR1 and CDR2 sequences are MNHEY and SVGAGI. CDR3 coding DNA: TGTGCCAGCAGTGAGACAGGGGGGTACACTGAAGCTTTCTTT. Residues: CASSETGGYTEAFF.

This clonotype was recorded many times. V gene TRBV11-2 combines with J gene TRBJ2-5; 9 bases fit TRBD2. Germline assignment: CDR1 SGHAT and CDR2 FQNNGV. This CDR3 is built from 18 residues. The V segment lost 4 bases and the J segment 2 bases; nucleotides outside the gene matches: 14. The CDR3 sequence is CASSYQRGASGTQETQYF. The CDR3 bases are TGTGCCAGCAGCTACCAAAGGGGGGCTAGCGGGACGCAAGAGACCCAGTACTTC.

This clonotype was observed a handful of times. V and J are TRBV5-4 and TRBJ2-2; D ambiguous. Germline V CDR1 and CDR2: SGHNT, YYREEE (reference sequence). V lost 5 bases to trimming and J lost 4 bases, with 15 bases between them. CDR3 length: 15 residues. CDR3 coding DNA: TGTGCCAGCAGTCCTGCTAGGACGTCCACCGGGGAGCTGTTTTTT. This codes for CASSPARTSTGELFF.

This clonotype was found many times. This chain connects TRBV6-2 or TRBV6-3 to TRBJ1-1; D gene unclear. The CDR3 length is 13 residues. CDR1 and CDR2 (germline): MNHEY, SVGEGT. Trimming removed 2 bases at V and 5 bases at J, with 9 bases between. CDR3 coding DNA: TGTGCCAGCAGTTACGGCGGGCGTACTGAAGCTTTCTTT. Its translation is CASSYGGRTEAFF.